The 21 T cell receptor beta chains listed next were all sequenced from one sample in a study of blood T cells in healthy people across ages. Together with a sample-barcoded 5' primer, a J-beta primer mix was included in a second PCR lasting roughly 6 to 12 cycles. From the 5' RACE reads, TCRdb called clonotypes with MiXCR, one entry per CDR3 protein. The sample contains 1.5 million to 2 million distinct CDR3 sequences, 25% to 30% of which appear only once. Sequencing used blood. These receptors all stem from a woman in her twenties or thirties in good health.

The sample holds a few counts of this clonotype. The chain is built from TRBV7-9 and TRBJ1-2; the match to TRBD1 covers 9 bases. V lost 5 bases and J lost 7; bases outside the gene matches: 11. Germline CDR1 reads SEHNR; CDR2 reads FQNEAQ (reference sequence). The CDR3 extends over 15 amino acids. Here the CDR3 DNA reads TGTGCCAGCAGCCAGCCGGGGACAGGGCTTGGTGGCTACACCTTC. Translating it yields CASSQPGTGLGGYTF. The variable domain in full, with the rest retrieved from reference TRBV7-9 and TRBJ1-2, is DTGVSQNPRHKITKRGQNVTFRCDPISEHNRLYWYRQTLGQGPEFLTYFQNEAQLEKSRLLSDRFSAERPKGSFSTLEIQRTEQGDSAMYLCASSQPGTGLGGYTFGSGTRLTVV.

This clonotype was counted a few times. The chain recombines TRBV20-1 with TRBJ2-3, with D uncertain. There are 15 residues in the CDR3. CDR1 and CDR2 (germline): DFQATT, SNEGSKA (reference sequence). Between the trimmed V and J ends, which lost 0 bases and 1 base, there was a span of 11 bases. Here the CDR3 DNA reads TGCAGTGCTAGAGACTCTAACCTCCGCACAGATACGCAGTATTTT. Its translation: CSARDSNLRTDTQYF.

This clonotype has more than one count but fewer than ten. This chain links TRBV30 with TRBJ1-5; D call uncertain. The V gene's germline CDR1 is GTSNPN and CDR2 SVGIG (reference sequence). V gave up 4 bases and J gave up 2 bases, with 15 bases separating them. There are 15 residues in the CDR3. The CDR3: CAWTPPQAGNQPQHF. The CDR3 coding sequence is TGTGCCTGGACCCCTCCCCAGGCGGGCAATCAGCCCCAGCATTTT.

The V gene is TRBV5-1, the J gene TRBJ2-1; 8 bases match TRBD1. The J segment lost 0 bases and the V segment lost 6 bases, leaving 5 bases of the junction unmatched. Looked up from germline, CDR1 is SGHRS and CDR2 is YFSETQ. This CDR3 comprises 15 residues. In nucleotides, the CDR3 is TGCGCCAGCATCCCCGGACAGGGCTCCTACAATGAGCAGTTCTTC. Translation: CASIPGQGSYNEQFF.

This clonotype appeared many times. The genes are TRBV29-1 and TRBJ2-5; 8 positions match TRBD1. Trimming removed 8 bases from V and 0 bases from J; junction bases left unmatched: 8. The CDR3 consists of 14 residues. Germline V gives CDR1 SQVTM, CDR2 ANQGSEA. In DNA, the CDR3 is TGCAGCATTTCAGGGGGCTTTTACCAAGAGACCCAGTACTTC. Amino acid sequence: CSISGGFYQETQYF.

This clonotype was observed at least ten times. The chain links TRBV29-1 to TRBJ2-7; 7 bases align to TRBD2. This CDR3 has 15 amino acids. Germline CDR1 SQVTM, CDR2 ANQGSEA. V gave up 0 bases and J gave up 3 bases; unmatched junction bases: 8. The CDR3 region is CSVEDEREAYYEQYF. The CDR3 DNA is TGCAGCGTTGAAGATGAGCGGGAAGCTTACTACGAGCAGTACTTC.

This clonotype was found a few times. The CDR3 loop is CASSPRLLSEQFF. The CDR3 coding sequence is TGTGCCAGCAGCCCCCGACTATTGAGCGAGCAGTTCTTC. This rearrangement joins TRBV9 to TRBJ2-1; possibly TRBD2 for D (5 bases). The CDR3 loop spans 13 amino acids. In germline, CDR1 is SGDLS, CDR2 YYNGEE. V was trimmed by 4 bases and J by 10 bases, leaving 15 bases between them.

Ten or more counts support this clonotype. This sequence joins TRBV6-6 and TRBJ2-7; 8 nucleotides line up with TRBD2. This CDR3 has 15 residues. V was clipped by 7 bases and J by 0 bases; unmatched bases: 8. Germline CDR1 reads MNHNY; CDR2 reads SVGAGI (reference sequence). CDR3 region: CASTPGRGSSYEQYF. CDR3 DNA: TGTGCCAGCACTCCCGGGAGGGGAAGCTCCTACGAGCAGTACTTC.

This clonotype was picked up many times. This rearrangement joins TRBV27 to TRBJ2-1; a weak D match, TRBD1 (7 bases). V was pared by 8 bases and J by 10 bases, with 18 bases between. The V gene's germline CDR1 is MNHEY and CDR2 SMNVEV (reference sequence). The length of the CDR3 is 13 residues. The CDR3 reads CASRGQAQGEQFF. The CDR3 DNA reads TGTGCCAGCCGGGGGCAAGCACAGGGGGAGCAGTTCTTC.

The chain combines TRBV6-1 with TRBJ1-1; 8 bases line up with TRBD1. V lost 7 bases and J lost 3; bases outside the gene matches: 7. Germline CDR1 and CDR2: MNHNS and SASEGT. CDR3 length: 14 residues. CDR3 in amino acids: CASTSDRDDTEAFF. The CDR3 coding sequence is TGTGCCAGCACCTCGGACAGGGATGACACTGAAGCTTTCTTT.

This clonotype was observed a handful of times. The rearrangement uses TRBV29-1 and TRBJ2-1; 8 bases fit TRBD2. This CDR3 region has 17 residues. After removal of 8 bases from V and 8 bases from J, the junction contained 23 bases not matched to a gene. Germline-derived CDR1 and CDR2 are SQVTM and ANQGSEA. The CDR3 nucleotides read TGCAGCTCCGAAGGATTCTTTGGCCAGCGGGAGATCGATGAGCAGTTCTTC. This sequence encodes CSSEGFFGQREIDEQFF.

This chain joins TRBV7-2 and TRBJ2-1; D remains ambiguous. CDR3 length: 13 residues. The germline gives CDR1 SGHTA, CDR2 FQGNSA. The V and J ends lost 5 bases and 9 bases respectively, with 14 bases between them. In DNA form, the CDR3 reads TGTGCCAGCAGCCCCGACGGATTTCTTGAGCAGTTCTTC. This gives the protein CASSPDGFLEQFF.

The chain has TRBV20-1 and TRBJ2-3; D not certain. V lost 0 bases to trimming and J lost 2 bases, with 6 bases between them. CDR1 is DFQATT and CDR2 is SNEGSKA in the germline V gene (reference sequence). The CDR3 sequence is 13 residues long. In nucleotides, the CDR3 is TGCAGTGCTAGAGATGAAGACACAGATACGCAGTATTTT. Translation: CSARDEDTDTQYF.

A note on this clonotype: Relative to the germline gene, one junction end is altered; a read error may explain this. This sequence joins TRBV7-2 and TRBJ1-3; no clear D. CDR3 length: 16 residues. The V gene's germline CDR1 is SGHTA and CDR2 FQGNSA. CDR3 residues: CANSLGNGVSGNTIYF. The CDR3, as DNA: TGTGCCAACAGCTTAGGGAATGGCGTCTCTGGAAACACCATATATTTT.

This chain links TRBV7-9 with TRBJ2-1, with D tentatively TRBD1 or TRBD2 (6 bases each). CDR3 length equals 16 residues. Germline assignment: CDR1 SEHNR and CDR2 FQNEAQ (reference sequence). Between the trimmed V and J ends, which lost 5 bases and 7 bases, there was a span of 21 bases. The DNA of the CDR3 is TGTGCCAGCAGCCCCTGGGTGGGGCAGGGGAGGAATGAGCAGTTCTTC. Encoded protein: CASSPWVGQGRNEQFF.

This clonotype was recorded a few times. The J gene is TRBJ2-4, the V gene TRBV7-2, with D perhaps TRBD2 (6 bases). The CDR3 runs 15 residues. CDR1 is SGHTA and CDR2 is FQGNSA in the germline V gene. The germline V and J ends were trimmed by 4 bases and 7 bases, with 17 bases remaining between them. The DNA of the CDR3 is TGTGCCAGCAGCTCCCCCGGGGGAGGTGTGAACATTCAGTACTTC. Translating it yields CASSSPGGGVNIQYF.

This clonotype was seen only once. The chain is built from TRBV7-9 and TRBJ2-1; D might be TRBD1 or TRBD2, each matching 6 bases. The V and J ends lost 1 base and 6 bases respectively, with 16 bases between them. Germline CDR1 reads SEHNR; CDR2 reads FQNEAQ (reference sequence). This CDR3 is 16 amino acids long. CDR3 amino acids: CASSLGGASYLNEQFF. DNA for the CDR3: TGTGCCAGCAGCTTAGGGGGGGCTAGCTATCTCAATGAGCAGTTCTTC.

With regard to this clonotype: This clone may be a read error of a much larger clone one base away. CDR3 DNA sequence: TGTACCAGCAGCTTAGCTCTACAGGGCCCCTACGAGCAGTACTTC. This sequence encodes CTSSLALQGPYEQYF. V usage is TRBV7-6 and J usage is TRBJ2-7, with D tentatively TRBD1 (6 bases). CDR1 and CDR2 from the germline V gene are SGHVS and FNYEAQ. The CDR3 loop spans 15 amino acids.

The J gene is TRBJ1-2, the V gene TRBV29-1; D perhaps matches TRBD1 (6 bases). There are 14 residues in the CDR3. The V end lost 3 bases, the J end lost 1 base, and 12 bases lay between the germline ends. CDR1 is SQVTM, CDR2 ANQGSEA, per germline. In DNA, the CDR3 is TGCAGCGTTGAGGGGGGGGCCGGTAACTATGGCTACACCTTC. Translation gives CSVEGGAGNYGYTF.

A word on this clonotype: This may be a read error, as it is one base from a much larger clone. V and J are TRBV19 and TRBJ2-7, with 11 bases identical to TRBD1. This CDR3 contains 15 residues. The germline CDR1 and CDR2 sequences are LNHDA and SQIVND (reference sequence). CDR3 amino acids: CASSGPGQGDYKQYF. The CDR3 DNA sequence: TGTGCCAGTAGTGGACCGGGACAGGGGGACTACAAGCAGTACTTC.

This chain joins TRBV2 and TRBJ2-7; D unclear. V lost 1 base and J lost 3, with 13 bases in between. This CDR3 has 15 amino acids. Germline CDR1 SNHLY, CDR2 FYNNEI. This chain's CDR3 is CASSEVPVAVYEQYF. In DNA form, the CDR3 reads TGTGCCAGCAGTGAAGTCCCAGTGGCCGTCTACGAGCAGTACTTC. The variable domain in full, completed from reference TRBV2 and TRBJ2-7, reads EPEVTQTPSHQVTQMGQEVILRCVPISNHLYFYWYRQILGQKVEFLVSFYNNEISEKSEIFDDQFSVERPDGSNFTLKIRSTKLEDSAMYFCASSEVPVAVYEQYFGPGTRLTVT.